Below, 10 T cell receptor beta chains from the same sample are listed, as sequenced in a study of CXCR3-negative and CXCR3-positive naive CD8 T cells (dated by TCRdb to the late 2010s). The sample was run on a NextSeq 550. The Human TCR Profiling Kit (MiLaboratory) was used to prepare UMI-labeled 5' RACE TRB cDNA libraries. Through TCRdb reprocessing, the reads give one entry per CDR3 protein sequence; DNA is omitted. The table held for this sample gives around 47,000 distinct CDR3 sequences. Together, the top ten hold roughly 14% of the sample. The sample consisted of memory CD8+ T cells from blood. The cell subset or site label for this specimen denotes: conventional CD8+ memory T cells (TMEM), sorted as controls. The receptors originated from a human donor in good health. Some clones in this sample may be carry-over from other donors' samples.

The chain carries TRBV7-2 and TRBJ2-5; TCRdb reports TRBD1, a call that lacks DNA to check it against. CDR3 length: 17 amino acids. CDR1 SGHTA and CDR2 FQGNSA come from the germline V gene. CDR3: CASSLEEDRGREETQYF.

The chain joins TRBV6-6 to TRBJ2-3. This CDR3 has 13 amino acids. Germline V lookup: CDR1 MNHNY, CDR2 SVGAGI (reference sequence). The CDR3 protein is CASSALASDTQYF.

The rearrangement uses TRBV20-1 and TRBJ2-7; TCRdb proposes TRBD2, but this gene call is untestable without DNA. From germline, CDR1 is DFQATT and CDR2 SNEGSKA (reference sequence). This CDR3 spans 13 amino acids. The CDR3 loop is CSAGLAGTYEQYF.

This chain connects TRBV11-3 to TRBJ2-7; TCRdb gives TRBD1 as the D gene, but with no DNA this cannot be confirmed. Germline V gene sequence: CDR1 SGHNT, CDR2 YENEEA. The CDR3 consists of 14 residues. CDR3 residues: CASSYRGEAYEQYF.

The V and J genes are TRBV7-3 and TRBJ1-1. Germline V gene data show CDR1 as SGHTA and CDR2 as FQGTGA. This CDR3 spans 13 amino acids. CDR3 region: CASSLRMYTEAFF.

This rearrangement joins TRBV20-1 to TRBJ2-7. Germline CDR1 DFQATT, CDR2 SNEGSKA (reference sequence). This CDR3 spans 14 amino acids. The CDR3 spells CSARETRSSYEQYF.

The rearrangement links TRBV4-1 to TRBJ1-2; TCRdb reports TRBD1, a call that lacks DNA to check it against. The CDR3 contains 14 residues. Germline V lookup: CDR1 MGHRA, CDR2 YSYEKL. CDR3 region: CASSSEGRNYGYTF.

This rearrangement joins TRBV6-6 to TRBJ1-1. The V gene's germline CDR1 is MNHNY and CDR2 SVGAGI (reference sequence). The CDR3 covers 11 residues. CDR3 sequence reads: CASSVGVEAFF.

CDR3 sequence: CASSQDRVKSYEQYF. The chain recombines TRBV3-1 with TRBJ2-7. The CDR3 contains 15 residues. Germline CDR1 LGHDT, CDR2 YNNKEL (reference sequence).

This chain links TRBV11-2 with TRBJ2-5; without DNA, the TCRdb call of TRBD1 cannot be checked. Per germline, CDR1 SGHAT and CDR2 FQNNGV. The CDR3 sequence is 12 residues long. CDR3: CASRGTAETQYF.